A single sample is the source of the 14 T cell receptor beta chains below, sequenced in a study of cytomegalovirus exposure and HLA in healthy donors. Use of 60 Vbeta and 13 Jbeta primers characterized the PCR. TCRdb keeps only in-frame clones here, not all; method: immunoSEQ multiplex PCR. The sample shows about 160,000 clones, over 80% of them seen only once. The sample taken for sequencing was PBMCs. The receptor source for this set is a male donor in good health and CMV-seropositive.

CDR3 amino acids: CASRGPHNSPLHF. CDR3 nucleotide sequence: TGCGCCAGCAGGGGCCCCCATAATTCACCCCTCCACTTT. The chain has TRBV4-1 and TRBJ1-6; D is uncertain. Trimming took 6 bases from V and 5 from J, leaving 8 bases between them. CDR1 and CDR2 (germline): MGHRA, YSYEKL. The CDR3 loop spans 13 amino acids.

The gene calls are TRBV6-5 and TRBJ2-6, with D unclear. V shed 8 bases and J shed 1 base, with 9 bases lying between them. The germline V gene has CDR1 MNHEY and CDR2 SVGAGI. The CDR3 is 14 residues long. The CDR3 DNA reads as TGTGCCAGCGAAACAGTATCTGGGGCCAACGTCCTGACTTTC. Translation gives CASETVSGANVLTF.

CDR3: CASSLSHGGDGPGVEQFF. The DNA of the CDR3 is TGTGCCAGCAGCTTGTCCCACGGGGGAGATGGTCCCGGGGTTGAGCAGTTCTTC. This chain joins TRBV5-4 and TRBJ2-1; a weak D match, TRBD2 (6 bases). Germline V lookup: CDR1 SGHNT, CDR2 YYREEE (reference sequence). The CDR3 length is 18 residues. Trimming cost V 1 base and J 9 bases, with 26 bases left between them.

The V call is TRBV15, the J call TRBJ2-3; possible D gene TRBD1, 5 bases. Trimming removed 5 bases at V and 4 bases at J, with 19 bases between. This CDR3 contains 16 residues. CDR1 is LNHNV and CDR2 is YYDKDF in the germline V gene (reference sequence). CDR3 residues: CATSLPPGLRPDTQYF. DNA of the CDR3: TGTGCCACCAGCCTACCCCCAGGGCTACGCCCAGATACGCAGTATTTT.

The chain combines TRBV19 with TRBJ2-2; D unclear. CDR1 and CDR2 from the germline V gene are LNHDA and SQIVND (reference sequence). The CDR3 covers 13 residues. V shed 6 bases and J shed 4 bases, with 9 bases lying between them. CDR3 coding DNA: TGTGCCAGTAGATCCCAGTTCACCGGGGAGCTGTTTTTT. As protein: CASRSQFTGELFF.

The V gene is TRBV11-2, the J gene TRBJ2-1; TRBD2 matches 14 bases. The V segment lost 7 bases and the J segment 3 bases; nucleotides outside the gene matches: 8. The CDR3 has 17 amino acids. Germline CDR1 reads SGHAT; CDR2 reads FQNNGV. The CDR3 DNA reads TGTGCCAGCAAACGACCGGGACTAGCGGGAGACTACAATGAGCAGTTCTTC. The encoded protein is CASKRPGLAGDYNEQFF.

V gene TRBV14 combines with J gene TRBJ2-2; tentatively, D is TRBD1 (5 bases). The CDR3 has 16 amino acids. CDR1 and CDR2 from the germline V gene are SGHDN and FVKESK. V was shortened by 2 bases and J by 0 bases, with 10 bases between the two germline ends. Written as DNA, the CDR3 is TGTGCCAGCAGCCAAAAAAGGACAACGAACACCGGGGAGCTGTTTTTT. It codes for CASSQKRTTNTGELFF.

This clone has just a few counts. This rearrangement joins TRBV4-2 to TRBJ1-1; D remains unclear. Looked up from germline, CDR1 is LGHNA and CDR2 is YNFKEQ. Trimming took 3 bases from V and 4 from J, leaving 12 bases between them. CDR3 length: 14 amino acids. CDR3 in DNA: TGTGCCAGCAGCCACCCCTCCCTGCGCACTGAAGCTTTCTTT. Its protein is CASSHPSLRTEAFF.

This chain joins TRBV30 and TRBJ1-2, with D possibly TRBD1 on 5 matching bases. This CDR3 contains 12 residues. Trimming pared 1 base from V and 8 bases from J, leaving 11 bases between. Germline V gene lookup returns CDR1 GTSNPN and CDR2 SVGIG (reference sequence). CDR3 DNA: TGTGCCTGGAGTGGGGGCGCTGGGGGCTACACCTTC. Translation gives CAWSGGAGGYTF.

This chain connects TRBV18 to TRBJ2-2; 14 bases are shared with TRBD2. The ends lost 6 bases at V and 3 bases at J; junction bases unmatched: 12. Germline values: CDR1 KGHSH, CDR2 LQKENI. There are 19 residues in the CDR3. CDR3 residues: CASSPRGTSGRLDTGELFF. CDR3 bases: TGTGCCAGCTCCCCCCGCGGGACTAGCGGGAGATTGGACACCGGGGAGCTGTTTTTT. Looking up the rest from reference TRBV18 and TRBJ2-2 gives the full variable domain: NAGVMQNPRHLVRRRGQEARLRCSPMKGHSHVYWYRQLPEEGLKFMVYLQKENIIDESGMPKERFSAEFPKEGPSILRIQQVVRGDSAAYFCASSPRGTSGRLDTGELFFGEGSRLTVL.

The rearrangement uses TRBV7-9 and TRBJ2-7, with D unresolved. The germline V and J ends were trimmed by 2 bases and 0 bases, with 5 bases remaining between them. The CDR3 is made up of 13 amino acids. Germline loops: CDR1 SEHNR, CDR2 FQNEAQ (reference sequence). The CDR3 spells CASSLTSSYEQYF. The CDR3 nucleotides read TGTGCCAGCAGCTTAACCAGCTCCTACGAGCAGTACTTC.

This chain connects TRBV9 to TRBJ1-5; D might be TRBD1 (5 bases). This CDR3 region has 15 residues. V was cut by 3 bases and J by 0 bases, with 10 bases left in between. Germline V gene data show CDR1 as SGDLS and CDR2 as YYNGEE. CDR3 in DNA: TGTGCCAGCAGCGAGGGGCTGTCTAGCAATCAGCCCCAGCATTTT. Residues: CASSEGLSSNQPQHF. Supplemented by reference TRBV9 and TRBJ1-5, the full variable domain reads DSGVTQTPKHLITATGQRVTLRCSPRSGDLSVYWYQQSLDQGLQFLIQYYNGEERAKGNILERFSAQQFPDLHSELNLSSLELGDSALYFCASSEGLSSNQPQHFGDGTRLSIL.

This clone was counted a single time. The V gene is TRBV9, the J gene TRBJ2-7, with D possibly being TRBD2 (5 bases). V lost 0 bases and J lost 2, with 12 bases in between. CDR3 length equals 15 residues. Germline loops: CDR1 SGDLS, CDR2 YYNGEE. The CDR3 DNA follows: TGTGCCAGCAGCGTAGCTATTAGCGAGACCTACGAGCAGTACTTC. Its translation: CASSVAISETYEQYF.

This chain connects TRBV7-2 to TRBJ2-7; tentatively, D is TRBD2 (5 bases). There are 15 residues in the CDR3. Trimming stripped 5 bases from V and 0 bases from J, with 14 bases between. Looked up from germline, CDR1 is SGHTA and CDR2 is FQGNSA. DNA for the CDR3: TGTGCCAGCAGCACCGGGGTTCGGGGCTCCTACGAGCAGTACTTC. It codes for CASSTGVRGSYEQYF.